The clone carrying this TCR beta chain was seen more than once but under ten times. Its cognate antigen is unknown. Regions amplified from RNA transcripts were the TCR beta CDR3 regions. Primed by the HTBI set, a first-round RT-PCR was run on the TCR CDR3. TCRdb re-analysed the multiplex PCR reads in MiXCR, keeping a single row per CDR3 protein. The table lists 620,000 or so distinct CDR3 sequences, approximately 15% of them singletons, with roughly an eighth in the top ten. Ophthalmopathy patients showed a Clinical Activity Score of at least 3, NOSPECS grade of at least 4 and duration under 3 months. This sample was taken from a study of T cells in Graves' hyperthyroidism and ophthalmopathy. Regarding the study as a whole: Through a model of 13 V-J features, ophthalmopathy was separated from stable hyperthyroidism. Among clonotypes expanded in thyroid above 0.001, most were also found in blood.

Sequencing input: blood. The receptor's source is a woman aged 45 to 65 with Graves' ophthalmopathy.

The CDR3 DNA sequence: TGTGCCAGCAGTTACTCTCGACTAGCGGGACGGAATGAGCAGTTCTTC. This translates into CASSYSRLAGRNEQFF. The chain recombines TRBV6-2 or TRBV6-3 with TRBJ2-1, with 11 nucleotides matching TRBD2. V lost 0 bases and J lost 7; bases outside the gene matches: 5. Germline assignment: CDR1 MNHEY and CDR2 SVGEGT. The CDR3 totals 16 residues.